Listed here are 21 T cell receptor beta chains from one sample, sequenced in a study of cytotoxic CD8 clonotypes in ibrutinib-treated CLL. Assay used: immunoSEQ multiplex PCR; TCRdb lists only in-frame clones, some missing. The table lists about 50,000 clones, around 60% of them singletons. Material: PBMCs, obtained after 24 months of ibrutinib treatment. These receptors were taken from a human donor with chronic lymphocytic leukemia.

V is TRBV19 and J is TRBJ2-1; D may be TRBD1 (6 bases). Germline CDR1 is LNHDA and CDR2 is SQIVND (reference sequence). The V gene lost 4 bases and the J gene lost 0 bases, with 10 bases spanning the gap. CDR3 length: 15 residues. The CDR3 spells CASSTHRASYNEQFF. The CDR3 nucleotides are TGTGCCAGTAGTACACACAGGGCCTCCTACAATGAGCAGTTCTTC. The variable domain in full, completed from reference TRBV19 and TRBJ2-1, reads DGGITQSPKYLFRKEGQNVTLSCEQNLNHDAMYWYRQDPGQGLRLIYYSQIVNDFQKGDIAEGYSVSREKKESFPLTVTSAQKNPTAFYLCASSTHRASYNEQFFGPGTRLTVL.

The rearrangement uses TRBV6-5 and TRBJ1-5; no clear D. Between the trimmed V and J ends, which lost 6 bases and 0 bases, there was a span of 9 bases. Germline values: CDR1 MNHEY, CDR2 SVGAGI. The CDR3 is 14 residues long. The CDR3 is CASREGFSNQPQHF. As DNA, the CDR3 is TGTGCCAGCAGAGAGGGCTTTAGCAATCAGCCCCAGCATTTT.

This clone was seen a handful of times. The same CDR3 is also encoded by other DNA sequences in this sample. The rearrangement uses TRBV14 and TRBJ2-7; 9 bases are a match to TRBD1. Germline CDR1 is SGHDN and CDR2 is FVKESK. There are 15 residues in the CDR3. V lost 4 bases and J lost 0; bases outside the gene matches: 4. DNA of the CDR3: TGTGCCAGCAGCCTGGACAGGGGCTCCTCCTACGAGCAGTACTTC. This gives the protein CASSLDRGSSYEQYF.

V gene TRBV6-4 combines with J gene TRBJ1-3, with 7 bases aligning to TRBD1. Germline CDR1 MRHNA, CDR2 SNTAGT. Trimming at V came to 2 bases and at J to 7 bases, leaving 26 bases not matched to a gene. The CDR3 totals 21 residues. Here the CDR3 DNA reads TGTGCCAGCAGTGACCGGGCCGAACAGGGGAGGAACCAACCCCTCGGGAACACCATATATTTT. It yields the protein CASSDRAEQGRNQPLGNTIYF.

V usage is TRBV10-2 and J usage is TRBJ1-4; possibly TRBD1 for D (6 bases). Trimming took 3 bases from V and 6 from J, leaving 14 bases between them. Per the germline V gene, CDR1 is WSHSY and CDR2 is SAAADI. CDR3 size: 15 residues. CDR3 DNA sequence: TGCGCCAGCAGTGATGCGGGGGCGCGTTATGAAAAACTGTTTTTT. Protein sequence: CASSDAGARYEKLFF.

In its sample, this clone was seen a few times. The V and J genes are TRBV7-6 and TRBJ2-1, with 9 positions matching TRBD1. Trimming cost V 7 bases and J 7 bases; bases outside gene matches: 11. CDR1 and CDR2 from the germline V gene are SGHVS and FNYEAQ. The CDR3 has 15 amino acids. The CDR3 here is CASIRGQGLTNEQFF. The CDR3 region has the DNA TGTGCCAGCATTCGGGGACAGGGCCTTACTAATGAGCAGTTCTTC.

The V and J genes are TRBV14 and TRBJ2-1; D gene unclear. The ends were cut back, 4 bases at V and 3 bases at J, with 7 bases in the middle. This CDR3 region has 13 residues. Per germline, CDR1 SGHDN and CDR2 FVKESK. The CDR3 DNA follows: TGTGCCAGCAGCCGGACGGACTACAATGAGCAGTTCTTC. Protein sequence: CASSRTDYNEQFF.

The V call is TRBV27, the J call TRBJ1-1; perhaps TRBD1 as D (5 bases). Per the germline V gene, CDR1 is MNHEY and CDR2 is SMNVEV (reference sequence). The V gene lost 4 bases and the J gene lost 4 bases, with 10 bases spanning the gap. The CDR3 length is 13 residues. CDR3 in DNA: TGTGCCAGCAGTTGGGGGGATGGCACTGAAGCTTTCTTT. Residues: CASSWGDGTEAFF.

The chain couples TRBV29-1 to TRBJ2-3; possible D gene TRBD2, 6 bases. The CDR3 sequence is 14 residues long. Germline values: CDR1 SQVTM, CDR2 ANQGSEA. The V end lost 1 base, the J end lost 4 bases, and 12 bases lay between the germline ends. CDR3 region: CSVEGGGGADTQYF. The CDR3 nucleotides are TGCAGCGTTGAAGGTGGGGGAGGAGCAGATACGCAGTATTTT.

In its sample, this clone is medium-sized (0.01 to 0.1%). This sequence joins TRBV5-4 and TRBJ2-2; either TRBD1 or TRBD2 may fit D (5 bases each). Germline V gene lookup returns CDR1 SGHNT and CDR2 YYREEE (reference sequence). The CDR3 runs to 16 residues. Trimming pared 4 bases from V and 4 bases from J, leaving 17 bases between. DNA of the CDR3: TGTGCCAGCAGCCCTGAGAGGGGTAGCACCACCGGGGAGCTGTTTTTT. It codes for CASSPERGSTTGELFF. The whole variable domain, remainder taken from reference TRBV5-4 and TRBJ2-2, is ETGVTQSPTHLIKTRGQQVTLRCSSQSGHNTVSWYQQALGQGPQFIFQYYREEENGRGNFPPRFSGLQFPNYSSELNVNALELDDSALYLCASSPERGSTTGELFFGEGSRLTVL.

The chain employs TRBV2 and TRBJ1-2; 8 bases agree with TRBD1. This CDR3 is 13 amino acids long. Losses at the gene ends were 4 bases for V and 7 bases for J; bases not matched to a gene: 5. Germline CDR1 SNHLY, CDR2 FYNNEI. In DNA form, the CDR3 reads TGTGCCAGCAGTGGGACAGGGAAGGTTGGCTACACCTTC. Its translation: CASSGTGKVGYTF. Variable domain in full (rest from reference TRBV2 and TRBJ1-2): EPEVTQTPSHQVTQMGQEVILRCVPISNHLYFYWYRQILGQKVEFLVSFYNNEISEKSEIFDDQFSVERPDGSNFTLKIRSTKLEDSAMYFCASSGTGKVGYTFGSGTRLTVV.

The count of this clone is one. The chain employs TRBV10-2 and TRBJ1-5; D unresolved. This CDR3 has 15 residues. Germline V lookup: CDR1 WSHSY, CDR2 SAAADI. Trimming stripped 0 bases from V and 3 bases from J, with 9 bases between. The CDR3: CASSESRLLNQPQHF. The CDR3 region has the DNA TGCGCCAGCAGTGAGTCGAGACTCCTCAATCAGCCCCAGCATTTT.

This clone was seen a handful of times. CDR3 sequence reads: CASSLLRGREQYF. CDR3 bases: TGCGCCAGCAGCTTGTTGCGGGGGCGTGAGCAGTACTTC. This chain joins TRBV5-1 and TRBJ2-7; D may be TRBD2 (7 bases). Germline V gene sequence: CDR1 SGHRS, CDR2 YFSETQ. V was clipped by 1 base and J by 7 bases, with 12 bases between them. The CDR3 sequence is 13 residues long. The variable domain in full, with the rest retrieved from reference TRBV5-1 and TRBJ2-7, is KAGVTQTPRYLIKTRGQQVTLSCSPISGHRSVSWYQQTPGQGLQFLFEYFSETQRNKGNFPGRFSGRQFSNSRSEMNVSTLELGDSALYLCASSLLRGREQYFGPGTRLTVT.

The V call is TRBV18, the J call TRBJ1-3; 9 nucleotides agree with TRBD1. The V segment lost 3 bases and the J segment 1 base; nucleotides outside the gene matches: 7. The germline V gene encodes CDR1 KGHSH and CDR2 LQKENI. This CDR3 has 17 amino acids. The CDR3: CASSPGTGYRSGNTIYF. For the CDR3, the DNA is TGTGCCAGCTCACCGGGGACAGGGTATCGATCTGGAAACACCATATATTTT.

In its sample, this clone was seen a few times. The CDR3 is CASTHSNYGYTF. The CDR3 region has the DNA TGTGCCAGCACCCACAGTAACTATGGCTACACCTTC. J is TRBJ1-2 and V is TRBV6-5; no reliable D call. CDR3 length equals 12 residues. The V end lost 7 bases, the J end lost 1 base, and 7 bases lay between the germline ends. Germline loops: CDR1 MNHEY, CDR2 SVGAGI.

This clone showed up just a few times. V is TRBV5-4 and J is TRBJ1-1; no reliable D call. Trimming pared 4 bases from V and 1 base from J, leaving 14 bases between. Germline V gene sequence: CDR1 SGHNT, CDR2 YYREEE (reference sequence). This CDR3 spans 15 amino acids. CDR3 amino acids: CASSPDGRWNTEAFF. As DNA, the CDR3 is TGTGCCAGCAGCCCGGACGGGCGGTGGAACACTGAAGCTTTCTTT.

A remark on this clone: The same CDR3 is also encoded by other DNA sequences in this sample. The gene calls are TRBV6-6 and TRBJ1-1; tentative D call: TRBD1 (6 bases). Germline V gene lookup returns CDR1 MNHNY and CDR2 SVGAGI (reference sequence). The length of the CDR3 is 13 residues. Deletions cut 2 bases from V and 8 bases from J, with 12 bases between. This CDR3 reads CASSYRDTLEAFF. DNA of the CDR3: TGTGCCAGCAGTTACAGGGACACTCTAGAAGCTTTCTTT.

The V call is TRBV5-4, the J call TRBJ1-2; possible D gene TRBD1, 5 bases. There are 13 residues in the CDR3. CDR1 SGHNT and CDR2 YYREEE come from the germline V gene (reference sequence). V lost 2 bases and J 4 bases, leaving 9 bases between the germline ends. The CDR3 loop is CASSLRDLYGYTF. The CDR3 nucleotides read TGTGCCAGCAGCTTACGGGACCTCTATGGCTACACCTTC.

This chain uses TRBV7-9 with TRBJ1-2, with 9 bases matching TRBD1. J gave up 7 bases and V 3 bases, and 3 bases lay outside the gene matches. The CDR3 covers 13 residues. Germline CDR1 is SEHNR and CDR2 is FQNEAQ (reference sequence). CDR3 loop: CASSFQQGAGYTF. CDR3 bases: TGTGCCAGCAGCTTTCAACAGGGGGCTGGCTACACCTTC. Drawing the rest from reference TRBV7-9 and TRBJ1-2, the complete variable domain is DTGVSQNPRHKITKRGQNVTFRCDPISEHNRLYWYRQTLGQGPEFLTYFQNEAQLEKSRLLSDRFSAERPKGSFSTLEIQRTEQGDSAMYLCASSFQQGAGYTFGSGTRLTVV.

The DNA of the CDR3 is TGTGCCAGTCGAGGGACAGGGGGAGGGGCCAACGTCCTGACTTTC. This encodes CASRGTGGGANVLTF. The chain employs TRBV27 and TRBJ2-6, with 11 positions matching TRBD1. This CDR3 region has 15 residues. Germline assignment: CDR1 MNHEY and CDR2 SMNVEV (reference sequence). The V and J ends lost 9 bases and 4 bases, in that order; junction bases with no gene match: 5.

J is TRBJ1-4 and V is TRBV5-1; 8 bases are shared with TRBD1. J lost 8 bases, V lost 4 bases, and 10 bases had no gene match. The CDR3 has 15 amino acids. Germline assignment: CDR1 SGHRS and CDR2 YFSETQ. The CDR3 protein is CASSPGQGKDEKLFF. DNA of the CDR3: TGCGCCAGCAGCCCCGGACAGGGAAAGGACGAAAAACTGTTTTTT. Looking up the rest from reference TRBV5-1 and TRBJ1-4 gives the full variable domain: KAGVTQTPRYLIKTRGQQVTLSCSPISGHRSVSWYQQTPGQGLQFLFEYFSETQRNKGNFPGRFSGRQFSNSRSEMNVSTLELGDSALYLCASSPGQGKDEKLFFGSGTQLSVL.